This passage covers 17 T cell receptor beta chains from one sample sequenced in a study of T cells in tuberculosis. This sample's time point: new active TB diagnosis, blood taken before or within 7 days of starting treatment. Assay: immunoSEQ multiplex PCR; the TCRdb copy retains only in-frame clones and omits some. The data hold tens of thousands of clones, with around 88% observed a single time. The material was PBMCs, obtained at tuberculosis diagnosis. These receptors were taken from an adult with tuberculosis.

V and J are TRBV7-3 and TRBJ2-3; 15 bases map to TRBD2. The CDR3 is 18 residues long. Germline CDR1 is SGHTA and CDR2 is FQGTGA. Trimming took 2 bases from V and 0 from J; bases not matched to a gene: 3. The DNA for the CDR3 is TGTGCCAGCAGCTTAGCAGGACTAGCGGGAGGGAGCACAGATACGCAGTATTTT. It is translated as CASSLAGLAGGSTDTQYF. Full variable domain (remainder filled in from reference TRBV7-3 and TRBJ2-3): GAGVSQTPSNKVTEKGKYVELRCDPISGHTALYWYRQSLGQGPEFLIYFQGTGAADDSGLPNDRFFAVRPEGSVSTLKIQRTERGDSAVYLCASSLAGLAGGSTDTQYFGPGTRLTVL.

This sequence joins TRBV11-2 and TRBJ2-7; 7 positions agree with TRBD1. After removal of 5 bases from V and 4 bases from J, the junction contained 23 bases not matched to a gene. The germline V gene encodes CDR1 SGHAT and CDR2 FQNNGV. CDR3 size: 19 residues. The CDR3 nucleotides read TGTGCCAGCAGCCCGGACGGGAAGGGGGCAGGGGGTTGGAATTACGAGCAGTACTTC. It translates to CASSPDGKGAGGWNYEQYF.

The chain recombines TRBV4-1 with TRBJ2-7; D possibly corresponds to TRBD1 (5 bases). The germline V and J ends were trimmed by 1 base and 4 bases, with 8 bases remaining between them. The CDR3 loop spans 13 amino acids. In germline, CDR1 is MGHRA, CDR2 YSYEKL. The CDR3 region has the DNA TGCGCCAGCAGCCAAGCCCCAGGGTACGAGCAGTACTTC. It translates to CASSQAPGYEQYF.

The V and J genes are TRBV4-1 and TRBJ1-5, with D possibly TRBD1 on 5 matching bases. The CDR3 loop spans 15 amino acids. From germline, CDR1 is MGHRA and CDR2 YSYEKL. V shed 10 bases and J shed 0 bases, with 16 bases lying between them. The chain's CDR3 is CATSAGPNSNQPQHF. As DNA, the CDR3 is TGCGCCACGTCGGCGGGACCCAATAGCAATCAGCCCCAGCATTTT.

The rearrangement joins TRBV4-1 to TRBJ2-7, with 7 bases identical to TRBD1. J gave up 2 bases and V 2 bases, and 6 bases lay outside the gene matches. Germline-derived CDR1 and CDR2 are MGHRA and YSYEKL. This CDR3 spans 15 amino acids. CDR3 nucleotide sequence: TGCGCCAGCAGCCAACCCCGGGACAGAACCTACGAGCAGTACTTC. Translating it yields CASSQPRDRTYEQYF.

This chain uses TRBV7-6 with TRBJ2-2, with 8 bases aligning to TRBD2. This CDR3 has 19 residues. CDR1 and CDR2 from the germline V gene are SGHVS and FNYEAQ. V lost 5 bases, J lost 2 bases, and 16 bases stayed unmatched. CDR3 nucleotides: TGTGCCAGCAGCCGACGGGGGAGCGGGGGAGGACCAAACACCGGGGAGCTGTTTTTT. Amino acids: CASSRRGSGGGPNTGELFF.

CDR3 in DNA: TGTGCCAGCAGCTACCGACAGGGATGGGGGAACACTGAAGCTTTCTTT. It specifies CASSYRQGWGNTEAFF. J is TRBJ1-1 and V is TRBV14, with 7 bases lining up with TRBD1. The CDR3 has 16 residues. Germline CDR1 is SGHDN and CDR2 is FVKESK. The V gene end was trimmed by 5 bases and the J gene end by 1 base; junction bases not matched to a gene: 10. Full variable domain (missing parts from reference TRBV14 and TRBJ1-1): EAGVTQFPSHSVIEKGQTVTLRCDPISGHDNLYWYRRVMGKEIKFLLHFVKESKQDESGMPNNRFLAERTGGTYSTLKVQPAELEDSGVYFCASSYRQGWGNTEAFFGQGTRLTVV.

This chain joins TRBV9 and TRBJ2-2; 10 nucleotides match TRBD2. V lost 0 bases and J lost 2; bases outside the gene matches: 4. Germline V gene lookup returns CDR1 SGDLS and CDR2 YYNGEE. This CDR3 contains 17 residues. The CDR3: CASSVGLAGVNTGELFF. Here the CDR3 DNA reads TGTGCCAGCAGCGTAGGGCTAGCGGGGGTTAACACCGGGGAGCTGTTTTTT.

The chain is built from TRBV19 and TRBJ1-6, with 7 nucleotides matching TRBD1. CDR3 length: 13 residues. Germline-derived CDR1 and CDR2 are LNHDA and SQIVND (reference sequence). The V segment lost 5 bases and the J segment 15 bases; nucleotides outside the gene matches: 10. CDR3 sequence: CASSDRDSSVLHF. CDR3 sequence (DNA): TGTGCCAGTAGTGACCGGGACAGTAGCGTCCTCCACTTT. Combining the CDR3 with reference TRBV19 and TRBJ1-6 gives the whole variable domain DGGITQSPKYLFRKEGQNVTLSCEQNLNHDAMYWYRQDPGQGLRLIYYSQIVNDFQKGDIAEGYSVSREKKESFPLTVTSAQKNPTAFYLCASSDRDSSVLHFGNGTRLTVT.

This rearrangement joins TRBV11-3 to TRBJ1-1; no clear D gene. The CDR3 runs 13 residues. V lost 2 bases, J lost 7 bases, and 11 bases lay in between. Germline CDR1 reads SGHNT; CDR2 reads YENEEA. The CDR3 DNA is TGTGCCAGCAGCTTAACGCGGCGGAGTGAAGCTTTCTTT. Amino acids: CASSLTRRSEAFF.

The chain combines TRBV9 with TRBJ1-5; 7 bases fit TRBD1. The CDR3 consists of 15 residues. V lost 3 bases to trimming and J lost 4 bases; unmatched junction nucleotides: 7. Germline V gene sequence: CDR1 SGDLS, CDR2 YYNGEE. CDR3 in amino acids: CASSAGDSRNQPQHF. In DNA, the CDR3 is TGTGCCAGCAGCGCCGGGGACAGTCGGAATCAGCCCCAGCATTTT.

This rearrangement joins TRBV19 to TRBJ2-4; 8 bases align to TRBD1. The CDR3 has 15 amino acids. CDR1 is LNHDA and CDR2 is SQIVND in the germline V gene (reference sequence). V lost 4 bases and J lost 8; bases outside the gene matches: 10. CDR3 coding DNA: TGTGCCAGTAGTACCAATGACAGGGGCGCGGACATTCAGTACTTC. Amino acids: CASSTNDRGADIQYF. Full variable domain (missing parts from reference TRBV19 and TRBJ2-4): DGGITQSPKYLFRKEGQNVTLSCEQNLNHDAMYWYRQDPGQGLRLIYYSQIVNDFQKGDIAEGYSVSREKKESFPLTVTSAQKNPTAFYLCASSTNDRGADIQYFGAGTRLSVL.

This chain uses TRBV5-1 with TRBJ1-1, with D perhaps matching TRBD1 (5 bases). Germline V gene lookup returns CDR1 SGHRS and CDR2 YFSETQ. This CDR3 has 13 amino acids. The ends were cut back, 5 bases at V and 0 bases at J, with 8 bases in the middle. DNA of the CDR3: TGCGCCAGCAGTGACAGTATGAACACTGAAGCTTTCTTT. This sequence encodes CASSDSMNTEAFF.

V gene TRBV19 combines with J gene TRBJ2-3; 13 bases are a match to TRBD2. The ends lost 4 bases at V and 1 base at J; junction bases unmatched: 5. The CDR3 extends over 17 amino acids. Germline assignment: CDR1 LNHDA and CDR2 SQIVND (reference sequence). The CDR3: CASSTFGLAGGTDTQYF. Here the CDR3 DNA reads TGTGCCAGTAGTACATTCGGACTAGCGGGAGGCACAGATACGCAGTATTTT.

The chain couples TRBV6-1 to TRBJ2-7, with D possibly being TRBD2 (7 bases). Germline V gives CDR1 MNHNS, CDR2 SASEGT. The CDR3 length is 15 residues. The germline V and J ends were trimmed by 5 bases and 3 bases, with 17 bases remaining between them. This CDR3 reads CASSPIEGGRYEQYF. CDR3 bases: TGTGCCAGCAGTCCAATCGAGGGGGGGCGCTACGAGCAGTACTTC.

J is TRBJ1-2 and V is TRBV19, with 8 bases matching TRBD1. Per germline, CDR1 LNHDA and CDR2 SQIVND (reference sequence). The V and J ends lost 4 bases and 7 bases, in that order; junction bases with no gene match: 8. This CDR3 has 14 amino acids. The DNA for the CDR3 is TGTGCCAGTAGTACCGGGACAGGCTGGCCTGGCTACACCTTC. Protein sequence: CASSTGTGWPGYTF.

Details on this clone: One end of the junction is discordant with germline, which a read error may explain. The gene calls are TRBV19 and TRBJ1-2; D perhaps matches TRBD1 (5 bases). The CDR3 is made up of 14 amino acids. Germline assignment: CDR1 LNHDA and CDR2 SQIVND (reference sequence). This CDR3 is CASSVDDRNYGYTF. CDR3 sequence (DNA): TGTGCCAGTAGTGTAGACGACAGAAACTATGGCTACACCTTC.